This T cell receptor beta chain was documented in a study of OX40 agonist ivuxolimab in advanced cancers. Germline CDR1 is SGHDT and CDR2 is YYEEEE. This CDR3 contains 14 residues. Trimming pared 0 bases from V and 5 bases from J, leaving 12 bases between. Method: immunoSEQ multiplex PCR; TCRdb's copy keeps in-frame clones and lacks some. There are 78,000 or so clones in the sample; 85% to 90% occur only once, and about 0.8% lies in the top ten. Sequenced here: CD4+ or CD8+ T cells sorted from blood, sampled in a trial of the OX40 agonist ivuxolimab. This clonotype was sampled from an adult with an advanced solid tumor such as melanoma, head and neck, liver or kidney cancer. The chain employs TRBV5-6 and TRBJ2-7; D is ambiguous. CDR3 in amino acids: CASSLADVSDEQYF. CDR3 in DNA: TGTGCCAGCAGCTTGGCCGATGTATCCGACGAGCAGTACTTC.